The rows below give T cell receptor beta chains drawn from one sample of a study of blood T cell repertoires in COVID-19. Here immunoSEQ multiplex PCR was the method, and the copy in TCRdb shows in-frame clones only, minus some. The sample holds 250,000 to 350,000 clones, just over 85% seen once. Specimen: peripheral blood. The receptors originated from a woman in her 30s with active or convalescent COVID-19. The CDR3 runs from the conserved cysteine through the conserved F or W. The D gene is left open where the match is weak. Size is omitted from some rows. Given values are once, few, many or a class for expanded clones.

d_gene	v_gene	len	j_gene	abundance	CDR3aa	CDR3nt
-	TRBV5-6	15	TRBJ1-3	-	CASSQGRGSGNTIYF	TGTGCCAGCAGCCAAGGGCGGGGATCTGGAAACACCATATATTTT
-	TRBV7-9	14	TRBJ2-5	-	CASSVGHLQETQYF	TGTGCCAGCAGCGTCGGACACCTCCAAGAGACCCAGTACTTC
-	TRBV11-2	14	TRBJ1-3	-	CASSFGGSGNTIYF	TGTGCCAGCAGCTTCGGGGGCTCTGGAAACACCATATATTTT
TRBD1	TRBV3-1/TRBV3-2	14	TRBJ2-1	-	CASSQGGQYNEQFF	TGTGCCAGCAGCCAAGGGGGACAGTACAATGAGCAGTTCTTC
TRBD1	TRBV7-2	15	TRBJ1-5	-	CASSLGTGLNQPQHF	TGTGCCAGCAGCTTAGGGACAGGGCTAAATCAGCCCCAGCATTTT
-	TRBV27	13	TRBJ2-7	-	CASRETGEGEQYF	TGTGCCAGCAGAGAGACAGGGGAGGGGGAGCAGTACTTC
TRBD1	TRBV19	14	TRBJ1-5	-	CASSIRGLGQPQHF	TGTGCCAGTAGTATCAGGGGGCTCGGTCAGCCCCAGCATTTT
-	TRBV9	15	TRBJ1-3	-	CASSVGGNPGNTIYF	TGTGCCAGCAGCGTCGGGGGGAACCCTGGAAACACCATATATTTT
TRBD1	TRBV2	16	TRBJ2-7	-	CASSAENGTARGEQYF	TGTGCCAGCAGCGCCGAGAACGGGACAGCCCGGGGCGAGCAGTACTTC
-	TRBV28	13	TRBJ1-5	-	CASTRRSNQPQHF	TGTGCCAGCACCCGCCGGAGCAATCAGCCCCAGCATTTT
-	TRBV7-3	12	TRBJ2-5	few	CASSRPGETQYF	TGTGCCAGCAGCCGCCCAGGCGAGACCCAGTACTTC
TRBD1	TRBV7-3	13	TRBJ2-1	-	CATTGTGANEQFF	TGTGCCACCACCGGGACAGGGGCCAATGAGCAGTTCTTC
-	TRBV5-4	14	TRBJ2-5	-	CASSLTPGQETQYF	TGTGCCAGCAGCTTGACCCCGGGGCAAGAGACCCAGTACTTC
TRBD2	TRBV5-1	16	TRBJ2-1	once	CASSPMTSGGSNEQFF	TGCGCCAGCAGCCCCATGACTAGCGGGGGCAGCAATGAGCAGTTCTTC